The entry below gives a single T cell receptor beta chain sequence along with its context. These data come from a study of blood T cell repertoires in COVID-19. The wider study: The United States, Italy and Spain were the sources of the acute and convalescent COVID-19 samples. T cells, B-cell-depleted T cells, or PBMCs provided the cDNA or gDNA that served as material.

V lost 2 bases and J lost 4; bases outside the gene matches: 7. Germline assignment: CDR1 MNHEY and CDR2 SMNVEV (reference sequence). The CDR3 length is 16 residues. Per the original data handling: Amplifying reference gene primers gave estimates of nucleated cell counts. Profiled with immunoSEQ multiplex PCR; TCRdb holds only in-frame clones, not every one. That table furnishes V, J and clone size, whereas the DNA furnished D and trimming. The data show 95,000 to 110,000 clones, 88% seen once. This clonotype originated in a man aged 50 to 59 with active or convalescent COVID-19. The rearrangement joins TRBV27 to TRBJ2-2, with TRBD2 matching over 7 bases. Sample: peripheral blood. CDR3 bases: TGTGCCAGCAGTTTAATCGGGACTAACCCCACCGGGGAGCTGTTTTTT. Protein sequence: CASSLIGTNPTGELFF.